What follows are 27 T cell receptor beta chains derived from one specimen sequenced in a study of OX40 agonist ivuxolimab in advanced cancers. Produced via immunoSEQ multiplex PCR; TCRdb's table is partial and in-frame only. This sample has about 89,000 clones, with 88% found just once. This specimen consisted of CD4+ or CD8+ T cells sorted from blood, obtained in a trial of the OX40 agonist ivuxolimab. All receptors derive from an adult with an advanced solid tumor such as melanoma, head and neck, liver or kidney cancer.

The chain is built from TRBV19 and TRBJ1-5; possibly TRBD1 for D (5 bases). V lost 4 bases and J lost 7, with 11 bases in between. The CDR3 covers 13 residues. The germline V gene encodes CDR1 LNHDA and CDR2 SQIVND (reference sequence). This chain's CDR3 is CASSTGREQPQHF. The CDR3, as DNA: TGTGCCAGTAGTACAGGGAGGGAACAGCCCCAGCATTTT.

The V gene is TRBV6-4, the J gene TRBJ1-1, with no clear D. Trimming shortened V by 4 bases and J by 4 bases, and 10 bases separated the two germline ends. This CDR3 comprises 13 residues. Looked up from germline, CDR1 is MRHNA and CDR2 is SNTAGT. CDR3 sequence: CASSGLGGTEAFF. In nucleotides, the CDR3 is TGTGCCAGCAGTGGCCTAGGTGGCACTGAAGCTTTCTTT.

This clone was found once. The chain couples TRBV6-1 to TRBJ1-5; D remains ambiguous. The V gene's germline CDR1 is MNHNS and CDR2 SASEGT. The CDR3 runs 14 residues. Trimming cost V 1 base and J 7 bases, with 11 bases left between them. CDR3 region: CASSEETRRQPQHF. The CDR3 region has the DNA TGTGCCAGCAGTGAAGAAACTCGGAGGCAGCCCCAGCATTTT.

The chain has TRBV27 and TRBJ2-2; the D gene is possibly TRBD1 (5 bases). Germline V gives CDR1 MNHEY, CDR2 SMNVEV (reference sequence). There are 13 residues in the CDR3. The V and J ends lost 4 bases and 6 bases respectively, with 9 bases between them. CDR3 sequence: CASSSTVSGELFF. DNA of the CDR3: TGTGCCAGCAGTTCGACAGTTTCCGGGGAGCTGTTTTTT.

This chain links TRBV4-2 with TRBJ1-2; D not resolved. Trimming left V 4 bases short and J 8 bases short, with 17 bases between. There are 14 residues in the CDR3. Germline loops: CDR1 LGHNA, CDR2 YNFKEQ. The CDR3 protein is CASSPSSGVKGYTF. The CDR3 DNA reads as TGTGCCAGCAGCCCCTCCTCTGGGGTTAAAGGCTACACCTTC.

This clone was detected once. CDR3 nucleotides: TGTGCCAGCAGCTTAGACTATAGCTCCTACGAGCAGTACTTC. This encodes CASSLDYSSYEQYF. The chain links TRBV7-6 to TRBJ2-7; D gene unclear. Trimming removed 1 base from V and 0 bases from J, with 7 bases in between. CDR1 is SGHVS and CDR2 is FNYEAQ in the germline V gene. CDR3 length: 14 amino acids.

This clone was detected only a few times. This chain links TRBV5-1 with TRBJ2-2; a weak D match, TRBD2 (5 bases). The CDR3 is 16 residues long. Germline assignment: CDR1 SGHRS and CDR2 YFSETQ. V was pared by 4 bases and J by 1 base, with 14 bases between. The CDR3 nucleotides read TGCGCCAGCAGCCTCCCCGACCGGGGGAACACCGGGGAGCTGTTTTTT. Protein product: CASSLPDRGNTGELFF.

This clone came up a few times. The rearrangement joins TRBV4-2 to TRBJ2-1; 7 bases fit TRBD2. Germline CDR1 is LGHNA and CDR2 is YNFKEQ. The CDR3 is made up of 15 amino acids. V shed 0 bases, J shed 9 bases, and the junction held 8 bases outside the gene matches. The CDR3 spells CASSQDMAGVSEQFF. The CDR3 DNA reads TGTGCCAGCAGCCAAGATATGGCGGGGGTCAGTGAGCAGTTCTTC.

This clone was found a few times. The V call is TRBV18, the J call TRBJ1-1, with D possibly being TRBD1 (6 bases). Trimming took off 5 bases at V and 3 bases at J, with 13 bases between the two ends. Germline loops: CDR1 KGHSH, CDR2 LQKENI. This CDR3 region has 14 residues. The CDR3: CASSSTGMDTEAFF. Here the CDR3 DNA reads TGTGCCAGCTCATCCACAGGGATGGACACTGAAGCTTTCTTT.

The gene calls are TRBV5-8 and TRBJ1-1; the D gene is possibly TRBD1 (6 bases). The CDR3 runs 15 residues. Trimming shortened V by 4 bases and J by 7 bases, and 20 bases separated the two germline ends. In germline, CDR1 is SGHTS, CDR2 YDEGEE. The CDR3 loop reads CASSPRGALRVEAFF. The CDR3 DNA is TGTGCCAGCAGCCCCCGGGGGGCTCTCAGGGTTGAAGCTTTCTTT.

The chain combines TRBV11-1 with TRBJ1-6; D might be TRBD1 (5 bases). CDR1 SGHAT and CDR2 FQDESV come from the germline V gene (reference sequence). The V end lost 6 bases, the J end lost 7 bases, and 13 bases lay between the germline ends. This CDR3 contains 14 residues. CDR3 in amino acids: CASRRGQGNSPLHF. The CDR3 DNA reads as TGTGCCAGCAGGCGAGGGCAGGGAAATTCACCCCTCCACTTT.

In DNA, the CDR3 is TGTGCCAGTAGCAAAAACGTGGCAACTAATGAAAAACTGTTTTTT. Translating gives CASSKNVATNEKLFF. V is TRBV19 and J is TRBJ1-4, with D unresolved. The CDR3 contains 15 residues. Trimming took 6 bases from V and 0 from J, leaving 11 bases between them. Germline CDR1 is LNHDA and CDR2 is SQIVND (reference sequence).

In DNA, the CDR3 is TGTGCCAGCAGCGTAGAAATGGGCCCGTGGACTGAAGCTTTCTTT. Its translation: CASSVEMGPWTEAFF. V usage is TRBV9 and J usage is TRBJ1-1; D call uncertain. The CDR3 contains 15 residues. CDR1 and CDR2 from the germline V gene are SGDLS and YYNGEE. V lost 0 bases, J lost 5 bases, and 14 bases lay in between.

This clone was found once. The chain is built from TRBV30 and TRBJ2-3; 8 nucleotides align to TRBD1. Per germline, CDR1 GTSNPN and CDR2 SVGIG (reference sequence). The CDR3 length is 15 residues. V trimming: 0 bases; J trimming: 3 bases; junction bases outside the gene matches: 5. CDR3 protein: CAWSVGQGATDTQYF. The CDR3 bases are TGTGCCTGGAGTGTAGGGCAGGGGGCAACAGATACGCAGTATTTT.

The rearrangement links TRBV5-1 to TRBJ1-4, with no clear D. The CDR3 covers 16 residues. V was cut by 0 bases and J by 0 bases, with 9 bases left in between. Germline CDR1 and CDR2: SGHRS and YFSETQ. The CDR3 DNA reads TGCGCCAGCAGCTTGGGACAAACCCCAACTAATGAAAAACTGTTTTTT. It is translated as CASSLGQTPTNEKLFF.

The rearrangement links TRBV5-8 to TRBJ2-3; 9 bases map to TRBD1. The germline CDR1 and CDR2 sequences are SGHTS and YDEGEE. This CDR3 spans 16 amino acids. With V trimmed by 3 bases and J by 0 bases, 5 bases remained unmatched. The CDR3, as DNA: TGTGCCAGCAGCTACTGGACAGGGGCTAGCACAGATACGCAGTATTTT. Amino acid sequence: CASSYWTGASTDTQYF.

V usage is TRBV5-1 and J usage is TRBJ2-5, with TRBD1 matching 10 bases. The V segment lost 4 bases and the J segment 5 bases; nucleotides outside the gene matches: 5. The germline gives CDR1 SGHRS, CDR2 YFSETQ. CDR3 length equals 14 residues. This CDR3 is CASSRDRGEETQYF. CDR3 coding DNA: TGCGCCAGCAGCAGGGACAGGGGTGAGGAGACCCAGTACTTC.

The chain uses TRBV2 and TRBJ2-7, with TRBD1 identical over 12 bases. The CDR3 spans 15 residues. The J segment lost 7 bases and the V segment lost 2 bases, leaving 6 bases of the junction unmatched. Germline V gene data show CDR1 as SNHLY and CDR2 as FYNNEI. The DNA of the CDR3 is TGTGCCAGCAGTGAACCCGGGACAGGGGGCCAAGAGCAGTACTTC. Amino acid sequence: CASSEPGTGGQEQYF.

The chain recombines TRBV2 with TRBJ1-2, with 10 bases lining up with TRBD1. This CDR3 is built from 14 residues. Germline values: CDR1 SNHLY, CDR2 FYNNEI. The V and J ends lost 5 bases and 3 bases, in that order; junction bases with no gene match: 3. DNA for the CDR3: TGTGCCAGCAGTCTAGGACAGGGGGACTATGGCTACACCTTC. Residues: CASSLGQGDYGYTF.

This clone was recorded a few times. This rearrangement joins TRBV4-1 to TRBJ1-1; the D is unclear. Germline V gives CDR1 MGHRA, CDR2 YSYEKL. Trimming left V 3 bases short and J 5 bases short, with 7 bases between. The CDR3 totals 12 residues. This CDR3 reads CASSHTWTEAFF. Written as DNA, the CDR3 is TGCGCCAGCAGCCATACCTGGACTGAAGCTTTCTTT.

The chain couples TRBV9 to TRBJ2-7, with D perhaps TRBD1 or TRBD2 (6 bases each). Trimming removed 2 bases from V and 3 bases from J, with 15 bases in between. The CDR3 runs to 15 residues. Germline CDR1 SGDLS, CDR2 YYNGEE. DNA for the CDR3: TGTGCCAGCAGCGTGGCCTCGGGGGCGGACTACGAGCAGTACTTC. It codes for CASSVASGADYEQYF.

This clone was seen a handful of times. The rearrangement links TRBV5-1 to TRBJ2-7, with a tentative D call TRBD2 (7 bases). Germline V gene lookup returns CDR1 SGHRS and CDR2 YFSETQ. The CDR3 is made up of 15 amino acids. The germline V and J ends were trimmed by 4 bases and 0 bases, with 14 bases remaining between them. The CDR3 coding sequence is TGCGCCAGCAGCCCTGGAGGGGGGGGCTCCTACGAGCAGTACTTC. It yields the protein CASSPGGGGSYEQYF.

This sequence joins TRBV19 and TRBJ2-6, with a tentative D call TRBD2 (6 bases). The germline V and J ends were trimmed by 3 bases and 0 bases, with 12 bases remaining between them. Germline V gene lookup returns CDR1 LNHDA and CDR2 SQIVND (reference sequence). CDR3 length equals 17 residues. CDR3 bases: TGTGCCAGTAGTATTCTACGGGGGAACTCTGGGGCCAACGTCCTGACTTTC. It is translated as CASSILRGNSGANVLTF.

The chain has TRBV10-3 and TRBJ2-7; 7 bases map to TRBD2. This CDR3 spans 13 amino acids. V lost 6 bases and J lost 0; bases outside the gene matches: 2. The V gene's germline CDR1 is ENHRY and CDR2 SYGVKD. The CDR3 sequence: CAISRDYSYEQYF. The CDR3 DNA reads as TGTGCCATCAGCAGGGACTACTCCTACGAGCAGTACTTC.

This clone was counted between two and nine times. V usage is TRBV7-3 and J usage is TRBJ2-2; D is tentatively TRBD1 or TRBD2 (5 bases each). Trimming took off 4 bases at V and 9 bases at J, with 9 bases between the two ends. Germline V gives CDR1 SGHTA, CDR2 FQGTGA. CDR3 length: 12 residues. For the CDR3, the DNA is TGTGCCAGCAGCTCCCCGGGGCGGGAGCTGTTTTTT. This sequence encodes CASSSPGRELFF.

The CDR3 coding sequence is TGTGCCTGGAGTGTTGCGGGGTCCTATGGCTACACCTTC. Amino acid sequence: CAWSVAGSYGYTF. The chain links TRBV30 to TRBJ1-2; D not certain. The germline V and J ends were trimmed by 0 bases and 4 bases, with 9 bases remaining between them. The germline CDR1 and CDR2 sequences are GTSNPN and SVGIG (reference sequence). The CDR3 is 13 residues long. Variable domain in full (rest from reference TRBV30 and TRBJ1-2): SQTIHQWPATLVQPVGSPLSLECTVEGTSNPNLYWYRQAAGRGLQLLFYSVGIGQISSEVPQNLSASRPQDRQFILSSKKLLLSDSGFYLCAWSVAGSYGYTFGSGTRLTVV.

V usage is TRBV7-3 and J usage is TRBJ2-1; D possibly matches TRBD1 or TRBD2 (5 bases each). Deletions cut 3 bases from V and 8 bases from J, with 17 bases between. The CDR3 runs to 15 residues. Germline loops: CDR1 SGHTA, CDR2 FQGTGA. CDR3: CASSLDGDPEDEQFF. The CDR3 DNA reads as TGTGCCAGCAGCTTGGATGGGGACCCCGAGGATGAGCAGTTCTTC. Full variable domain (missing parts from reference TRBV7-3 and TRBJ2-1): GAGVSQTPSNKVTEKGKYVELRCDPISGHTALYWYRQSLGQGPEFLIYFQGTGAADDSGLPNDRFFAVRPEGSVSTLKIQRTERGDSAVYLCASSLDGDPEDEQFFGPGTRLTVL.